This section outlines one T cell receptor (beta chain) sequence together with its context. Germline CDR1 is KGHDR and CDR2 is SFDVKD. Trimming at V came to 2 bases and at J to 6 bases, leaving 10 bases not matched to a gene. The CDR3 consists of 16 residues. The sample is drawn from a study of blood T cell repertoires in COVID-19. Sequenced by immunoSEQ multiplex PCR; TCRdb stores in-frame clones only, minus some. The data show tens of thousands of clones, roughly 90% seen once. Followed over time, Seattle patients had been enrolled while infection was active. Source material: peripheral blood. The TCR was taken from a man between 60 and 75 years old with COVID-19, enrolled during active disease. The rearrangement links TRBV24-1 to TRBJ1-2, with 8 bases identical to TRBD1. DNA of the CDR3: TGTGCCACCAGTGATTGGCCAGGGGGCGGCCTGGATGGCTACACCTTC. Translating it yields CATSDWPGGGLDGYTF.